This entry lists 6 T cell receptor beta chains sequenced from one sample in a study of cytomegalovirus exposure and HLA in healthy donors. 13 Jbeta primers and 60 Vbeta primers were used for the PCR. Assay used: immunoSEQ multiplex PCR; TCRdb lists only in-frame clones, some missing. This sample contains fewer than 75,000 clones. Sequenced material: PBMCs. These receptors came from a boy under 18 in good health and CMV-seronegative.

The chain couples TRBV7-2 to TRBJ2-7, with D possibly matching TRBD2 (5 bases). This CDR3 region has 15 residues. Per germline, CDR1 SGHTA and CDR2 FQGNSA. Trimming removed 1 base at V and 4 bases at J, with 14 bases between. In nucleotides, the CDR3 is TGTGCCAGCAGCTTAGACGGAGGACGCTCATACGAGCAGTACTTC. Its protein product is CASSLDGGRSYEQYF.

In DNA, the CDR3 is TGTGCCAGCAGCCCAGGGGTAGGGTATATCGAGCAGTTCTTC. It yields the protein CASSPGVGYIEQFF. The chain couples TRBV7-3 to TRBJ2-1; a possible D gene is TRBD1 (6 bases). The germline V gene has CDR1 SGHTA and CDR2 FQGTGA. The CDR3 covers 14 residues. V lost 5 bases, J lost 10 bases, and 18 bases lay in between.

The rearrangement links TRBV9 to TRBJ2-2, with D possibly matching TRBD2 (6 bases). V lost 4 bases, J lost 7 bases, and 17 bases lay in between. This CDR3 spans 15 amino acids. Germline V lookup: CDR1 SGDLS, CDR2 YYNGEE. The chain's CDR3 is CASSTKWRDNGELFF. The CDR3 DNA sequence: TGTGCCAGCAGCACAAAGTGGCGGGATAACGGGGAGCTGTTTTTT.

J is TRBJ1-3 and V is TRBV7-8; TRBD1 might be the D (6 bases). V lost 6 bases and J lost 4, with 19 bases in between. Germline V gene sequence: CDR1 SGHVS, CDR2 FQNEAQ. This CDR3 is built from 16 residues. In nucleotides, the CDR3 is TGTGCCAGCAGTTACACCCGACAGGAGAGAGGAAACACCATATATTTT. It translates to CASSYTRQERGNTIYF.

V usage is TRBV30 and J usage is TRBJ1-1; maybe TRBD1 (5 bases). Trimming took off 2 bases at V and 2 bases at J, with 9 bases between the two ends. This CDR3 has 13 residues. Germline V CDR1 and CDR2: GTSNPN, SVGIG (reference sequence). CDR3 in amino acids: CAWSTGANTEAFF. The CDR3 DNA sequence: TGTGCCTGGAGTACAGGCGCCAACACTGAAGCTTTCTTT.

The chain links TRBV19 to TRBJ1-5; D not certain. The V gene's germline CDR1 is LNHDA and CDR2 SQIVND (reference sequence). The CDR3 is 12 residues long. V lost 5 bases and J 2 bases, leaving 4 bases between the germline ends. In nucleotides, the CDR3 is TGTGCCAGTAGTCGAGGCAATCAGCCCCAGCATTTT. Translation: CASSRGNQPQHF.